One TCR beta chain is described in this entry. This entry is derived from a study of monozygotic twins with inflammatory bowel disease. TCRdb reprocessed the 5' RACE reads, keeping one entry per CDR3 protein, no DNA. The sample data list about 300,000 distinct CDR3 sequences. The CDR3 runs 16 residues. Germline V gene data show CDR1 as SGHTA and CDR2 as FQGNSA. This sequence was found in a human donor with ulcerative colitis or Crohn's disease, or a healthy co-twin of an affected twin (not recorded which). V is TRBV7-2 and J is TRBJ2-4; TCRdb returns TRBD2, unconfirmable since there is no DNA. Sequenced sample: blood. The CDR3 loop reads CASSLTGTSAPDIQYF.